One and the same sample provided the 22 T cell receptor beta chains below, sequenced in a study of T cell responses to AZD1222 COVID-19 vaccine. The protocol was immunoSEQ multiplex PCR, while the TCRdb copy is restricted to in-frame clones and leaves out a portion. The sample includes roughly 170,000 clones, around nine tenths of them seen just once. Material: peripheral blood, obtained on day 0 of AZD1222 vaccination. The receptor set was obtained from an adult in good health.

This chain links TRBV19 with TRBJ1-5, with TRBD1 as a possible D gene (6 bases). In germline, CDR1 is LNHDA, CDR2 SQIVND (reference sequence). The CDR3 runs to 16 residues. V lost 3 bases to trimming and J lost 0 bases, with 12 bases between them. The CDR3 here is CASSILQGYSNQPQHF. The CDR3 nucleotides are TGTGCCAGTAGTATCCTCCAGGGGTATAGCAATCAGCCCCAGCATTTT.

The rearrangement joins TRBV28 to TRBJ2-7; TRBD1 or TRBD2 may be the D gene (5 bases each). V was shortened by 2 bases and J by 6 bases, with 14 bases between the two germline ends. In germline, CDR1 is MDHEN, CDR2 SYDVKM. The CDR3 totals 14 residues. CDR3: CASSLREGSAEQYF. CDR3 nucleotides: TGTGCCAGCAGTTTACGCGAGGGGTCGGCCGAGCAGTACTTC.

The rearrangement links TRBV6-5 to TRBJ1-5, with D possibly matching TRBD1 (6 bases). Deletions cut 6 bases from V and 4 bases from J, with 16 bases between. CDR1 is MNHEY, CDR2 SVGAGI, per germline. The CDR3 covers 15 residues. CDR3 sequence: CASRLVRDTNQPQHF. The CDR3 nucleotides read TGTGCCAGCAGACTCGTCCGGGACACAAATCAGCCCCAGCATTTT.

The rearrangement uses TRBV9 and TRBJ1-1; 7 bases align to TRBD1. Germline CDR1 SGDLS, CDR2 YYNGEE. Losses at the gene ends were 3 bases for V and 1 base for J; bases not matched to a gene: 3. This CDR3 comprises 14 residues. This chain's CDR3 is CASSGRTGNTEAFF. DNA for the CDR3: TGTGCCAGCAGCGGACGGACAGGGAACACTGAAGCTTTCTTT.

This clone was observed a single time. The CDR3 DNA is TGTGCCAGCAGCTTATCCGTGGGCTACGAGCAGTACTTC. Translation: CASSLSVGYEQYF. This sequence joins TRBV11-1 and TRBJ2-7; D call uncertain. Trimming removed 2 bases from V and 3 bases from J, with 8 bases in between. CDR3 size: 13 residues. Germline V gives CDR1 SGHAT, CDR2 FQDESV (reference sequence). Full variable domain (missing parts from reference TRBV11-1 and TRBJ2-7): EAEVAQSPRYKITEKSQAVAFWCDPISGHATLYWYRQILGQGPELLVQFQDESVVDDSQLPKDRFSAERLKGVDSTLKIQPAELGDSAMYLCASSLSVGYEQYFGPGTRLTVT.

This clone was seen a single time. The rearrangement joins TRBV6-1 to TRBJ1-6, with D possibly being TRBD1 (5 bases). Per germline, CDR1 MNHNS and CDR2 SASEGT. This CDR3 is 15 amino acids long. Trimming removed 4 bases from V and 7 bases from J, with 14 bases in between. The chain's CDR3 is CASSGAGLRNSPLHF. CDR3 bases: TGTGCCAGCAGTGGAGCAGGGTTGAGGAATTCACCCCTCCACTTT.

CDR3 in amino acids: CASSLGTGTPEQFF. The CDR3 DNA sequence: TGTGCCAGCAGCTTGGGGACAGGGACTCCTGAGCAGTTCTTC. The chain joins TRBV7-3 to TRBJ2-1; 9 nucleotides match TRBD1. CDR3 length: 14 amino acids. Germline V gene data show CDR1 as SGHTA and CDR2 as FQGTGA. The J segment lost 9 bases and the V segment lost 3 bases, leaving 6 bases of the junction unmatched.

The chain carries TRBV28 and TRBJ1-6, with a weak D call TRBD1 (5 bases). Per germline, CDR1 MDHEN and CDR2 SYDVKM. The CDR3 spans 17 residues. Trimming stripped 6 bases from V and 13 bases from J, with 28 bases between. The CDR3 DNA reads as TGTGCCAGCAGCCCCTTTCGGACGGGGGTAGATCGTCTCCCCCTCCACTTT. This encodes CASSPFRTGVDRLPLHF.

This chain joins TRBV24-1 and TRBJ2-5; possible D gene TRBD2, 6 bases. Looked up from germline, CDR1 is KGHDR and CDR2 is SFDVKD. This CDR3 region has 13 residues. The V and J ends lost 5 bases and 5 bases respectively, with 11 bases between them. CDR3 in amino acids: CATSAGGVETQYF. DNA for the CDR3: TGTGCCACCAGTGCCGGCGGGGTGGAGACCCAGTACTTC.

V gene TRBV19 combines with J gene TRBJ2-7, with D possibly being TRBD2 (5 bases). V lost 4 bases and J 0 bases, leaving 10 bases between the germline ends. The CDR3 contains 14 residues. Per the germline V gene, CDR1 is LNHDA and CDR2 is SQIVND (reference sequence). This chain's CDR3 is CASSNRRDSYEQYF. The CDR3 bases are TGTGCCAGTAGTAACCGACGGGACTCCTACGAGCAGTACTTC. Variable domain in full (rest from reference TRBV19 and TRBJ2-7): DGGITQSPKYLFRKEGQNVTLSCEQNLNHDAMYWYRQDPGQGLRLIYYSQIVNDFQKGDIAEGYSVSREKKESFPLTVTSAQKNPTAFYLCASSNRRDSYEQYFGPGTRLTVT.

The rearrangement joins TRBV27 to TRBJ2-1; 7 bases align to TRBD1. After removal of 2 bases from V and 4 bases from J, the junction contained 2 bases not matched to a gene. The CDR3 has 14 amino acids. CDR1 is MNHEY and CDR2 is SMNVEV in the germline V gene (reference sequence). The DNA of the CDR3 is TGTGCCAGCAGTTTAAGGGGACAGTACAATGAGCAGTTCTTC. Protein sequence: CASSLRGQYNEQFF.

The rearrangement joins TRBV24-1 to TRBJ1-2, with D possibly matching TRBD1 (6 bases). V was shortened by 3 bases and J by 0 bases, with 7 bases between the two germline ends. The CDR3 contains 14 residues. Germline values: CDR1 KGHDR, CDR2 SFDVKD. CDR3 sequence reads: CATSDRGANYGYTF. The CDR3 bases are TGTGCCACCAGTGATAGGGGGGCTAACTATGGCTACACCTTC.

V is TRBV7-2 and J is TRBJ1-5; D gene unclear. Trimming pared 4 bases from V and 4 bases from J, leaving 11 bases between. Germline V gene lookup returns CDR1 SGHTA and CDR2 FQGNSA. This CDR3 has 14 amino acids. CDR3 in amino acids: CASSWRGGNQPQHF. CDR3 sequence (DNA): TGTGCCAGCAGCTGGCGGGGAGGTAATCAGCCCCAGCATTTT.

This clone has only one observation. The chain employs TRBV13 and TRBJ2-4, with 8 bases fitting TRBD1. After removal of 6 bases from V and 0 bases from J, the junction contained 13 bases not matched to a gene. This CDR3 is built from 18 residues. Germline V gene sequence: CDR1 PRHDT, CDR2 FYEKMQ (reference sequence). The CDR3 DNA follows: TGTGCCAGCAGGCCCGGACAGGGTTCCTCTTTAGCCAAAAACATTCAGTACTTC. This encodes CASRPGQGSSLAKNIQYF.

Only one count was recorded for this clone. The V and J genes are TRBV3-1 (or the pseudogene TRBV3-2) and TRBJ2-1; D gene uncertain. V was clipped by 3 bases and J by 2 bases, with 5 bases between them. CDR3 length: 13 residues. Germline V gene data show CDR1 as LGHDT and CDR2 as YNNKEL (reference sequence). CDR3 amino acids: CASSQHTYNEQFF. The DNA for the CDR3 is TGTGCCAGCAGCCAGCATACCTACAATGAGCAGTTCTTC.

The V gene is TRBV25-1, the J gene TRBJ2-7, with D unclear. The CDR3 extends over 14 amino acids. Per germline, CDR1 MGHDK and CDR2 SYGVNS. V lost 8 bases to trimming and J lost 0 bases, with 14 bases between them. CDR3 residues: CASRGGLSSYEQYF. The DNA for the CDR3 is TGTGCCAGCCGCGGCGGCCTGAGCTCCTACGAGCAGTACTTC.

In its sample, this clone was seen once. The V and J genes are TRBV24-1 and TRBJ1-3; D is unclear. CDR3 length equals 12 residues. The germline V gene encodes CDR1 KGHDR and CDR2 SFDVKD. Trimming removed 0 bases at V and 7 bases at J, with 3 bases between. Here the CDR3 DNA reads TGTGCCACCAGTGATTTGCACAACACCATATATTTT. It codes for CATSDLHNTIYF.

The chain links TRBV5-1 to TRBJ1-2; D is ambiguous. V gave up 2 bases and J gave up 0 bases, with 8 bases separating them. There are 14 residues in the CDR3. In germline, CDR1 is SGHRS, CDR2 YFSETQ. CDR3 sequence: CASSFTDANYGYTF. The CDR3 DNA reads TGCGCCAGCAGCTTTACGGATGCTAACTATGGCTACACCTTC.

The V gene is TRBV7-9, the J gene TRBJ2-7; tentatively, D is TRBD1 (7 bases). The CDR3 covers 18 residues. Trimming pared 1 base from V and 2 bases from J, leaving 21 bases between. Looked up from germline, CDR1 is SEHNR and CDR2 is FQNEAQ (reference sequence). The DNA of the CDR3 is TGTGCCAGCAGCTTAGGTATCGGAACAGGGGACTTTACCTACGAGCAGTACTTC. The encoded protein is CASSLGIGTGDFTYEQYF. Using reference TRBV7-9 and TRBJ2-7 for the parts outside the CDR3, the full variable domain is DTGVSQNPRHKITKRGQNVTFRCDPISEHNRLYWYRQTLGQGPEFLTYFQNEAQLEKSRLLSDRFSAERPKGSFSTLEIQRTEQGDSAMYLCASSLGIGTGDFTYEQYFGPGTRLTVT.

The chain carries TRBV7-3 and TRBJ1-2; D is uncertain. The CDR3 contains 13 residues. V shed 7 bases and J shed 4 bases, with 13 bases lying between them. Germline assignment: CDR1 SGHTA and CDR2 FQGTGA. The CDR3 reads CASTDNPGYGYTF. The CDR3 bases are TGTGCCAGCACCGATAACCCGGGCTATGGCTACACCTTC.

The chain has TRBV7-9 and TRBJ1-3; D is undetermined. The CDR3 runs to 15 residues. Trimming removed 5 bases from V and 1 base from J, with 12 bases in between. Looked up from germline, CDR1 is SEHNR and CDR2 is FQNEAQ (reference sequence). Here the CDR3 reads CASSPTSDSGNTIYF. The CDR3 nucleotides read TGTGCCAGCAGCCCTACCTCGGATTCTGGAAACACCATATATTTT. The whole variable domain, filled in from reference TRBV7-9 and TRBJ1-3, reads DTGVSQNPRHKITKRGQNVTFRCDPISEHNRLYWYRQTLGQGPEFLTYFQNEAQLEKSRLLSDRFSAERPKGSFSTLEIQRTEQGDSAMYLCASSPTSDSGNTIYFGEGSWLTVV.

This sequence joins TRBV18 and TRBJ2-7, with D possibly being TRBD1 (6 bases). The CDR3 runs 13 residues. Deletions cut 6 bases from V and 3 bases from J, with 12 bases between. Germline V lookup: CDR1 KGHSH, CDR2 LQKENI. The DNA for the CDR3 is TGTGCCAGCTCTCGGACAGACCGCTACGAGCAGTACTTC. Residues: CASSRTDRYEQYF.